The present entry profiles one TCR beta chain with its context. Germline CDR1 reads MGHDK; CDR2 reads SYGVNS. V lost 10 bases to trimming and J lost 4 bases, with 16 bases between them. The CDR3 totals 14 residues. Under the authors' procedure: Nucleated cell counts were estimated from reference gene primer amplification. The assay was immunoSEQ multiplex PCR, and TCRdb's table has in-frame clones only and misses some. V, J and clone size were drawn from that table, and D and trimming were deduced from the DNA. The table records about 50,000 clones, 88% of them present only once. This sample is drawn from a study of blood T cell repertoires in COVID-19. Study summary: The United States, Italy and Spain provided the acute and convalescent COVID-19 samples. From T cells, B-cell-depleted T cells, or PBMCs came the material, which was cDNA or gDNA.

Sequencing used peripheral blood. This rearrangement joins TRBV25-1 to TRBJ2-2, with D tentatively TRBD2 (7 bases). The sequence came from a man aged 45-65 years with active COVID-19. CDR3 coding DNA: TGTGCCACCGGGGGAGGGGGAATCACCGGGGAGCTGTTTTTT. This translates into CATGGGGITGELFF.